This T cell receptor (beta chain) was obtained from a study of vaccination and CD4 T cells after COVID-19. Regarding treatment: roughly 11-day PBMC culture with coronavirus spike peptide pools or control peptides (ViraFEST assay). With respect to this clonotype: As yet, its antigen is unknown.

CD4+ T cells that had been cultured provided DNA sequenced with the Oncomine TCR Beta short-read assay. TCRdb independently ran MiXCR on the PCR reads; one entry per CDR3 protein. The sample records approximately 21,000 distinct CDR3 sequences, 45% to 50% being singletons. CDR3 length equals 14 residues. V was pared by 0 bases and J by 4 bases, with 8 bases between. The germline V gene has CDR1 SGHRS and CDR2 YFSETQ. This sequence joins TRBV5-1 and TRBJ1-5; D gene unclear. The sample consisted of cultured CD4+ T cells from blood. This receptor was identified in a human donor with COVID-19. The CDR3 DNA is TGCGCCAGCAGCTTGGGGCCGGAGAATCAGCCCCAGCATTTT. Its protein is CASSLGPENQPQHF.